This T cell receptor (beta chain) was documented in a study of cytomegalovirus exposure and HLA in healthy donors. This table comes from immunoSEQ multiplex PCR, and its TCRdb copy is limited to in-frame clones, with some not included. The sample includes roughly 50,000 clones, just over 90% of them seen just once. The CDR3 length is 16 residues. V lost 1 base to trimming and J lost 0 bases, with 10 bases between them. Per germline, CDR1 SGHAT and CDR2 FQNNGV. The sequencing sample was made of PBMCs. The rearrangement links TRBV11-2 to TRBJ1-3; D is uncertain. The clonotype was recovered from a woman younger than 35 in good health and CMV-seropositive. The CDR3 DNA follows: TGTGCCAGCAGCTTAGTAGGAGGACGCTCTGGAAACACCATATATTTT. This gives the protein CASSLVGGRSGNTIYF.